A selection of T cell receptor beta chains follows, all from one sample in a study of beta chain features in type 1 diabetes. Using immunoSEQ multiplex PCR, the repertoire was profiled, and TCRdb retains in-frame clones only, with some absent. The profile shows 600,000 to 700,000 clones, around 12% of them singletons. Sequencing used naive CD4+ T cells from blood. The source of these receptors is a man between 25 and 39 years old with type 1 diabetes. The CDR3 runs from the conserved cysteine through the conserved F or W. Each record gives: V gene, D gene, J gene, clone size, CDR3 protein, CDR3 DNA. D genes are given only for firm matches. Clone size, where shown, is once, few, many, or a class for clones that have expanded.

V gene: TRBV4-3
D gene: NA
J gene: TRBJ1-4
clone size: NA
CDR3 protein: CASSQDPVRGNLPVGKLFF
CDR3 DNA: TGCGCCAGCAGCCAAGATCCTGTCCGGGGGAATCTACCCGTTGGAAAACTGTTTTTT

V gene: TRBV29-1
D gene: NA
J gene: TRBJ2-7
clone size: few
CDR3 protein: CSASGSNSYEQYF
CDR3 DNA: TGCAGCGCATCAGGGTCGAACTCCTACGAGCAGTACTTC

V gene: TRBV2
D gene: TRBD2
J gene: TRBJ2-1
clone size: few
CDR3 protein: CASGLAGYNEQFF
CDR3 DNA: TGTGCCAGCGGGCTAGCGGGGTACAATGAGCAGTTCTTC

V gene: TRBV7-2
D gene: NA
J gene: TRBJ2-3
clone size: few
CDR3 protein: CASSLTGGANTDTQYF
CDR3 DNA: TGTGCCAGCAGCTTGACCGGCGGGGCTAACACAGATACGCAGTATTTT

V gene: TRBV7-8
D gene: NA
J gene: TRBJ1-2
clone size: NA
CDR3 protein: CASSLERGDYGYTF
CDR3 DNA: TGTGCCAGCAGCTTAGAAAGGGGGGACTATGGCTACACCTTC

V gene: TRBV19
D gene: TRBD1
J gene: TRBJ2-7
clone size: NA
CDR3 protein: CASSGTGGAEQYF
CDR3 DNA: TGTGCCAGTAGTGGGACAGGGGGCGCCGAGCAGTACTTC

V gene: TRBV2
D gene: NA
J gene: TRBJ1-2
clone size: NA
CDR3 protein: CASRTTGTGAKTF
CDR3 DNA: TGTGCCAGCAGGACCACAGGAACCGGGGCTAAAACCTTC

V gene: TRBV18
D gene: NA
J gene: TRBJ1-1
clone size: NA
CDR3 protein: CASSPLGVDTEAFF
CDR3 DNA: TGTGCCAGCTCACCCCTTGGGGTGGACACTGAAGCTTTCTTT

V gene: TRBV4-3
D gene: NA
J gene: TRBJ1-1
clone size: NA
CDR3 protein: CASSPGEGSVAEAFF
CDR3 DNA: TGCGCCAGCAGCCCCGGGGAGGGGAGTGTCGCTGAAGCTTTCTTT

V gene: TRBV6-1
D gene: TRBD2
J gene: TRBJ2-1
clone size: NA
CDR3 protein: CASSVVGRVVGGEQFF
CDR3 DNA: TGTGCCAGCAGTGTGGTTGGGAGGGTGGTCGGCGGTGAGCAGTTCTTC

V gene: TRBV29-1
D gene: TRBD1
J gene: TRBJ2-5
clone size: NA
CDR3 protein: CSTYRGQEETQYF
CDR3 DNA: TGCAGCACCTACAGGGGGCAGGAAGAGACCCAGTACTTC

V gene: TRBV4-2
D gene: TRBD1
J gene: TRBJ1-1
clone size: NA
CDR3 protein: CASSQVTGHTEAFF
CDR3 DNA: TGTGCCAGCAGCCAAGTGACAGGGCATACTGAAGCTTTCTTT

V gene: TRBV28
D gene: NA
J gene: TRBJ1-5
clone size: NA
CDR3 protein: CASRTGYSNQPQHF
CDR3 DNA: TGTGCCAGCAGGACAGGTTATAGCAATCAGCCCCAGCATTTT

V gene: TRBV10-3
D gene: NA
J gene: TRBJ1-5
clone size: NA
CDR3 protein: CAISQGTQPQHF
CDR3 DNA: TGTGCCATCAGTCAGGGGACTCAGCCCCAGCATTTT

V gene: TRBV28
D gene: NA
J gene: TRBJ2-3
clone size: NA
CDR3 protein: CASSLGGGTDTQYF
CDR3 DNA: TGTGCCAGCAGTTTAGGGGGCGGCACAGATACGCAGTATTTT

V gene: TRBV7-9
D gene: TRBD1
J gene: TRBJ1-6
clone size: NA
CDR3 protein: CASSSGQTYNSPLHF
CDR3 DNA: TGTGCCAGCAGCTCGGGACAGACATATAATTCACCCCTCCACTTT

V gene: TRBV14
D gene: NA
J gene: TRBJ2-7
clone size: few
CDR3 protein: CASSYEQYF
CDR3 DNA: TGTGCCAGCAGCTACGAGCAGTACTTC

V gene: TRBV4-1
D gene: TRBD2
J gene: TRBJ2-7
clone size: NA
CDR3 protein: CASSQPPGTSGYEQYF
CDR3 DNA: TGCGCCAGCAGCCAACCACCCGGGACTAGCGGCTACGAGCAGTACTTC

V gene: TRBV27
D gene: NA
J gene: TRBJ1-1
clone size: NA
CDR3 protein: CASQHPNTEAFF
CDR3 DNA: TGTGCCAGCCAACACCCGAACACTGAAGCTTTCTTT

V gene: TRBV7-2
D gene: NA
J gene: TRBJ2-7
clone size: NA
CDR3 protein: CASSLDRLYEQYF
CDR3 DNA: TGTGCCAGCAGCTTGGACAGACTCTACGAGCAGTACTTC

V gene: TRBV18
D gene: NA
J gene: TRBJ2-1
clone size: NA
CDR3 protein: CASSEQDNEQFF
CDR3 DNA: TGTGCCAGCTCAGAGCAGGACAATGAGCAGTTCTTC

V gene: TRBV6-5
D gene: NA
J gene: TRBJ1-2
clone size: few
CDR3 protein: CASRGRDYGYTF
CDR3 DNA: TGTGCCAGCAGGGGACGGGACTATGGCTACACCTTC

V gene: TRBV7-2
D gene: NA
J gene: TRBJ1-1
clone size: NA
CDR3 protein: CASSLPGGPPEAFF
CDR3 DNA: TGTGCCAGCAGCTTACCGGGGGGGCCCCCTGAAGCTTTCTTT

V gene: TRBV7-2
D gene: TRBD2
J gene: TRBJ2-1
clone size: NA
CDR3 protein: CASSPGLAGEQFF
CDR3 DNA: TGTGCCAGCAGCCCGGGACTAGCTGGGGAGCAGTTCTTC

V gene: TRBV23-1
D gene: NA
J gene: TRBJ2-7
clone size: few
CDR3 protein: CASSHPLREQGGSYEQYF
CDR3 DNA: TGCGCCAGCAGTCACCCCCTAAGGGAACAGGGGGGGAGCTACGAGCAGTACTTC

V gene: TRBV7-9
D gene: NA
J gene: TRBJ1-2
clone size: few
CDR3 protein: CASSLGGSDGYTF
CDR3 DNA: TGTGCCAGCAGCTTAGGAGGTTCGGACGGCTACACCTTC

V gene: TRBV27
D gene: NA
J gene: TRBJ2-6
clone size: NA
CDR3 protein: CASSLLSSGANVLTF
CDR3 DNA: TGTGCCAGCAGTTTATTGAGCTCTGGGGCCAACGTCCTGACTTTC

V gene: TRBV25-1
D gene: NA
J gene: TRBJ1-1
clone size: few
CDR3 protein: CASSEQSMNAEAFF
CDR3 DNA: TGTGCCAGCAGTGAACAGAGTATGAACGCTGAAGCTTTCTTT

V gene: TRBV4-3
D gene: NA
J gene: TRBJ2-3
clone size: few
CDR3 protein: CASSQGGSAPRDTQYF
CDR3 DNA: TGCGCCAGCAGCCAAGGTGGGAGCGCCCCGCGAGATACGCAGTATTTT

V gene: TRBV28
D gene: NA
J gene: TRBJ2-5
clone size: few
CDR3 protein: CASSGGGVVETQYF
CDR3 DNA: TGTGCCAGCAGTGGGGGCGGGGTGGTGGAGACCCAGTACTTC

V gene: TRBV4-3
D gene: NA
J gene: TRBJ1-2
clone size: NA
CDR3 protein: CASSQGEGGYGYTF
CDR3 DNA: TGCGCCAGCAGCCAAGGGGAGGGCGGCTATGGCTACACCTTC

V gene: TRBV7-7
D gene: TRBD2
J gene: TRBJ2-7
clone size: NA
CDR3 protein: CASSYTAGEEQYF
CDR3 DNA: TGTGCTAGCAGCTACACAGCGGGGGAAGAGCAGTACTTC

V gene: TRBV29-1
D gene: TRBD1
J gene: TRBJ1-2
clone size: few
CDR3 protein: CSVTFTGDYGYTF
CDR3 DNA: TGCAGCGTCACCTTTACAGGGGACTATGGCTACACCTTC

V gene: TRBV7-9
D gene: NA
J gene: TRBJ2-6
clone size: NA
CDR3 protein: CASSAGFGANVLTF
CDR3 DNA: TGTGCCAGCAGCGCGGGGTTTGGGGCCAACGTCCTGACTTTC

V gene: TRBV18
D gene: TRBD1
J gene: TRBJ2-1
clone size: few
CDR3 protein: CASSQWTVGQGPYNEQFF
CDR3 DNA: TGTGCCAGCTCACAGTGGACCGTGGGACAGGGTCCCTACAATGAGCAGTTCTTC

V gene: TRBV7-2
D gene: TRBD1
J gene: TRBJ2-1
clone size: few
CDR3 protein: CASSSPGQIYNEQFF
CDR3 DNA: TGTGCCAGCAGCTCGCCGGGACAGATATACAATGAGCAGTTCTTC

V gene: TRBV30
D gene: NA
J gene: TRBJ1-2
clone size: once
CDR3 protein: CAWSLGGNYGYTF
CDR3 DNA: TGTGCCTGGAGTTTGGGGGGAAACTATGGCTACACCTTC

V gene: TRBV9
D gene: NA
J gene: TRBJ2-2
clone size: NA
CDR3 protein: CASSVEDRFTGELFF
CDR3 DNA: TGTGCCAGCAGCGTAGAGGATAGATTCACCGGGGAGCTGTTTTTT

V gene: TRBV19
D gene: NA
J gene: TRBJ2-5
clone size: NA
CDR3 protein: CASSIVIQETQYF
CDR3 DNA: TGTGCCAGTAGTATAGTTATTCAAGAGACCCAGTACTTC

V gene: TRBV9
D gene: NA
J gene: TRBJ1-2
clone size: NA
CDR3 protein: CASSVTPSGGADGYTF
CDR3 DNA: TGTGCCAGCAGCGTAACTCCCTCGGGGGGGGCTGATGGCTACACCTTC

V gene: TRBV9
D gene: NA
J gene: TRBJ2-7
clone size: NA
CDR3 protein: CASSAGLDSSYEQYF
CDR3 DNA: TGTGCCAGCAGCGCGGGACTCGATAGCTCCTACGAGCAGTACTTC

V gene: TRBV5-1
D gene: NA
J gene: TRBJ2-5
clone size: NA
CDR3 protein: CASSAPGERGETQYF
CDR3 DNA: TGCGCCAGCAGCGCCCCAGGGGAACGGGGCGAGACCCAGTACTTC

V gene: TRBV18
D gene: TRBD1
J gene: TRBJ1-5
clone size: NA
CDR3 protein: CASSPSTGGNDQPQHF
CDR3 DNA: TGTGCCAGCTCACCCTCGACAGGGGGAAACGATCAGCCCCAGCATTTT

V gene: TRBV25-1
D gene: TRBD2
J gene: TRBJ2-1
clone size: few
CDR3 protein: CASSELLAGGSSYNEQFF
CDR3 DNA: TGTGCCAGCAGTGAATTGTTAGCGGGGGGGAGCTCCTACAATGAGCAGTTCTTC

V gene: TRBV30
D gene: NA
J gene: TRBJ1-4
clone size: few
CDR3 protein: CAWSVAGEKLFF
CDR3 DNA: TGTGCCTGGAGTGTGGCCGGAGAAAAACTGTTTTTT

V gene: TRBV20-1
D gene: NA
J gene: TRBJ1-1
clone size: NA
CDR3 protein: CSASREEAFF
CDR3 DNA: TGCAGTGCTAGTCGGGAGGAAGCTTTCTTT

V gene: TRBV7-9
D gene: NA
J gene: TRBJ2-5
clone size: NA
CDR3 protein: CASSGDREETQYF
CDR3 DNA: TGTGCCAGCAGCGGTGACCGTGAAGAGACCCAGTACTTC

V gene: TRBV6-6
D gene: NA
J gene: TRBJ1-6
clone size: NA
CDR3 protein: CASSYPGNFVSPLHF
CDR3 DNA: TGTGCCAGCAGTTACCCAGGGAATTTTGTTTCACCCCTCCACTTT